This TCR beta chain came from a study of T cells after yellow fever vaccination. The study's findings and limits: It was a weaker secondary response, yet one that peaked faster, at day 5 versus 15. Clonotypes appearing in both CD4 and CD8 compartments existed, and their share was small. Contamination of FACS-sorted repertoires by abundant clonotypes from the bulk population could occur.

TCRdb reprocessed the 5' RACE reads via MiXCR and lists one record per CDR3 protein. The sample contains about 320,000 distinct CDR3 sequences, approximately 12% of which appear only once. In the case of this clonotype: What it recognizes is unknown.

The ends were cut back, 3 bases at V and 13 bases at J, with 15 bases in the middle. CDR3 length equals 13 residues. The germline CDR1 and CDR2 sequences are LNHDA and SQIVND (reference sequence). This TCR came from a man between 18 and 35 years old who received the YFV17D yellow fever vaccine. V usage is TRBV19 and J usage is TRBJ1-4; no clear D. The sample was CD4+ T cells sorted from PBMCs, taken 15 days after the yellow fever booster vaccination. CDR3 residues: CASSIRVEDRLFF. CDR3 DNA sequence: TGTGCCAGTAGTATCCGGGTGGAAGATAGACTGTTTTTT.